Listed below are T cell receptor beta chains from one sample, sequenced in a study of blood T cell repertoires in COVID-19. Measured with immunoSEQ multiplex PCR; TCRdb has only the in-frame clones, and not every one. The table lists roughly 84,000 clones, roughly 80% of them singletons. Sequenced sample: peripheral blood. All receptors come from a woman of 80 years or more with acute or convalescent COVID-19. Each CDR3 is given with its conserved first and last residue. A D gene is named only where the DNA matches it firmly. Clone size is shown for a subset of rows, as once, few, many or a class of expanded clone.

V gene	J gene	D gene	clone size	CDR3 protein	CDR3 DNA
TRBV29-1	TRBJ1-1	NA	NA	CSVEGTENNPNTEAFF	TGCAGCGTTGAAGGGACAGAAAATAACCCGAACACTGAAGCTTTCTTT
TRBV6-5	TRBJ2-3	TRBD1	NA	CASRDREETDTQYF	TGTGCCAGCAGGGACAGGGAAGAAACAGATACGCAGTATTTT
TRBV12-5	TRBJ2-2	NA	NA	CARVRARNKDGELFF	TGTGCTAGGGTGAGGGCGAGGAACAAGGACGGGGAGCTGTTTTTT
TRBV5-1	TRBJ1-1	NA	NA	CASSSLRVEVTEAFF	TGCGCCAGCAGCTCTCTCAGGGTTGAGGTCACTGAAGCTTTCTTT
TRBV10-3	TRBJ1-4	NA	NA	CAIRGDSEKLFF	TGTGCCATCAGGGGGGACTCTGAAAAACTGTTTTTT
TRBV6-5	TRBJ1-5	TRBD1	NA	CASSSDRAGVYQPQHF	TGTGCCAGCAGTTCGGACAGGGCCGGGGTATATCAGCCCCAGCATTTT
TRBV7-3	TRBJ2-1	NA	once	CASSLGAGPRNEQFF	TGTGCCAGCAGCTTAGGGGCGGGGCCCAGGAATGAGCAGTTCTTC
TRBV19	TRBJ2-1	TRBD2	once	CASRGGRDEQFF	TGTGCCAGCCGGGGGGGCCGTGATGAGCAGTTCTTC
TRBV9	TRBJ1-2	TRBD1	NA	CASSPGQGPYGYTF	TGTGCCAGCAGCCCTGGACAGGGCCCCTATGGCTACACCTTC
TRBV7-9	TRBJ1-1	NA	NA	CASSPPVRQNTEAFF	TGTGCCAGCAGCCCACCGGTCCGACAGAACACTGAAGCTTTCTTT
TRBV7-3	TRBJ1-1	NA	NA	CASSLRGAGENTEAFF	TGTGCCAGCAGCTTAAGAGGTGCGGGAGAGAACACTGAAGCTTTCTTT
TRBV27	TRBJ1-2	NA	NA	CASSLYSSYGYTF	TGTGCCAGCAGTTTATACAGCAGCTATGGCTACACCTTC
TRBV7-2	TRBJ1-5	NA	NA	CASSFPGSGNQPQHF	TGTGCCAGCAGCTTCCCCGGGTCCGGCAATCAGCCCCAGCATTTT
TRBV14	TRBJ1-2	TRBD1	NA	CASSHQGADNYGYTF	TGTGCCAGCAGCCATCAGGGGGCGGATAACTATGGCTACACCTTC
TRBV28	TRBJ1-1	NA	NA	CASIRGGEVAEAFF	TGTGCCAGCATTCGAGGAGGGGAGGTAGCTGAAGCTTTCTTT
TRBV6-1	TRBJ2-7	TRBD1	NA	CASSEQGVVHEQYF	TGTGCCAGCAGTGAACAGGGGGTAGTACACGAGCAGTACTTC
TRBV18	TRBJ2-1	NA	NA	CASSPPPGLHYNEQFF	TGTGCCAGCTCACCCCCTCCGGGACTGCACTACAATGAGCAGTTCTTC
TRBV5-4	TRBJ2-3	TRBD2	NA	CASSGLGTDTQYF	TGTGCCAGCAGCGGACTAGGCACAGATACGCAGTATTTT
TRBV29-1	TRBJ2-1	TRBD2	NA	CSVGTSGVDEQFF	TGCAGCGTTGGGACTAGCGGGGTGGATGAGCAGTTCTTC
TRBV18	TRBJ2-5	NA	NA	CASSHEVPGGTETQYF	TGTGCCAGCTCACACGAAGTTCCAGGCGGGACAGAGACCCAGTACTTC
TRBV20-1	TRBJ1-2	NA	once	CSASTGNGYTF	TGCAGTGCGAGCACAGGGAATGGCTACACCTTC
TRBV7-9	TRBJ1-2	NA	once	CASSLAGLGYGYTF	TGTGCCAGCAGCTTAGCCGGGTTGGGCTATGGCTACACCTTC
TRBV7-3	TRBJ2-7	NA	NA	CASSFGGGGDYEQYF	TGTGCCAGCAGCTTCGGTGGCGGAGGGGACTACGAGCAGTACTTC
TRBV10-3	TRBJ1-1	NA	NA	CAISRGSSNTEAFF	TGTGCCATCAGCCGGGGGAGTTCGAACACTGAAGCTTTCTTT
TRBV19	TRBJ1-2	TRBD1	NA	CATSSGQGNYGYTF	TGTGCCACATCATCAGGACAGGGGAACTATGGCTACACCTTC
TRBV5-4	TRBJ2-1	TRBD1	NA	CASSLTGGSNEQFF	TGTGCCAGCAGCTTGACAGGGGGCTCTAATGAGCAGTTCTTC
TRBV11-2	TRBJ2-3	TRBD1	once	CASSTGQGFTSSTDTQYF	TGTGCCAGCAGCACGGGACAGGGCTTTACTTCTAGCACAGATACGCAGTATTTT
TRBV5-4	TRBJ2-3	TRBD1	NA	CASSSPTGTDTQYF	TGTGCCAGCAGCTCCCCGACAGGGACAGATACGCAGTATTTT
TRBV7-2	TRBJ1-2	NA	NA	CASSFGRGVGGYTF	TGTGCCAGCAGCTTCGGCCGGGGGGTTGGTGGCTACACCTTC
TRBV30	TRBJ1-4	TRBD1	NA	CAWGPRDREKTVF	TGTGCCTGGGGGCCCCGGGACAGGGAAAAAACTGTTTTT
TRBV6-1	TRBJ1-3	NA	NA	CASSEKRGLFGNTIYF	TGTGCCAGCAGTGAAAAACGGGGACTCTTTGGAAACACCATATATTTT